This TCR beta chain was obtained from a study of human T cells and chemical hapten exposure. Study-wide context: Donors were sensitized with 2% DPC on the upper inner arm. Patients, largely female, had alopecia areata, totalis or universalis.

V lost 2 bases and J lost 4, with 8 bases in between. The CDR3 sequence is 13 residues long. The germline V gene has CDR1 SEHNR and CDR2 FQNEAQ (reference sequence). TCRdb re-analysed the RACE reads in MiXCR, keeping a single row per CDR3 protein. The sample holds a few hundred thousand distinct CDR3 sequences, about 6% seen once. Time point: patch test 2, 6 weeks after DPC sensitization. The sample's treatment: therapeutic diphenylcyclopropenone sensitization with weekly scalp DPC. In this sample, this clonotype turned up a few times. The source is a woman in her late teens or twenties with alopecia areata. Some clones in this sample may be carry-over from other donors' samples. The chain combines TRBV7-9 with TRBJ1-1, with unresolved D. The sequences come from whole blood, collected in connection with sensitization to the hapten diphenylcyclopropenone (DPC). CDR3 nucleotide sequence: TGTGCCAGCAGCTTAAGTGACCTCACTGAAGCTTTCTTT. Its protein is CASSLSDLTEAFF.